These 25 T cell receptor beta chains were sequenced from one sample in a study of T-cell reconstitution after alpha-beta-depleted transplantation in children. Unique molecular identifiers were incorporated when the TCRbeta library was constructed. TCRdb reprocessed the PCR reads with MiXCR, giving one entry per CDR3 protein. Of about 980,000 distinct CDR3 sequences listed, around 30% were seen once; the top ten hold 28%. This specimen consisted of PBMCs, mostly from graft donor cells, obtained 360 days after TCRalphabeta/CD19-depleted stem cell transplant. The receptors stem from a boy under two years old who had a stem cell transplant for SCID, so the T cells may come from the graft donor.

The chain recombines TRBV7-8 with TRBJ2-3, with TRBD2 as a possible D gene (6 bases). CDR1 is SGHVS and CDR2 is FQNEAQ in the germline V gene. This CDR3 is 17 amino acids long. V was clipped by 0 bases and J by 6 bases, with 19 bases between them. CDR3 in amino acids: CASSLAVRLGVMDTQYF. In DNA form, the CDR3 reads TGTGCCAGCAGCTTAGCGGTTCGACTAGGGGTTATGGATACGCAGTATTTT. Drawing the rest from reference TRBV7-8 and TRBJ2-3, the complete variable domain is GAGVSQSPRYKVAKRGQDVALRCDPISGHVSLFWYQQALGQGPEFLTYFQNEAQLDKSGLPSDRFFAERPEGSVSTLKIQRTQQEDSAVYLCASSLAVRLGVMDTQYFGPGTRLTVL.

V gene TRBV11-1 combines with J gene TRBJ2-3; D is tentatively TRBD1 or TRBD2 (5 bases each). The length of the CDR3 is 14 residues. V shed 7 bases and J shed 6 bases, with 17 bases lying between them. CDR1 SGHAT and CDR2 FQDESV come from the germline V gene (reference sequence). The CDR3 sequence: CASTRDRVSDTQYF. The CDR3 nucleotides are TGTGCCAGCACCAGGGACCGAGTTTCGGATACGCAGTATTTT. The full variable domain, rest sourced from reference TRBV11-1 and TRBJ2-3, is EAEVAQSPRYKITEKSQAVAFWCDPISGHATLYWYRQILGQGPELLVQFQDESVVDDSQLPKDRFSAERLKGVDSTLKIQPAELGDSAMYLCASTRDRVSDTQYFGPGTRLTVL.

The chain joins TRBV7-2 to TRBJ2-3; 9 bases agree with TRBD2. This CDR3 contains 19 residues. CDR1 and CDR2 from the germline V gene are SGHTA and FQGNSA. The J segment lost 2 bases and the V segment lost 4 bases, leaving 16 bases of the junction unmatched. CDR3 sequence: CASSSSWLAGISPTDTQYF. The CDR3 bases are TGTGCCAGCAGCTCTAGCTGGCTAGCGGGGATTAGTCCCACAGATACGCAGTATTTT.

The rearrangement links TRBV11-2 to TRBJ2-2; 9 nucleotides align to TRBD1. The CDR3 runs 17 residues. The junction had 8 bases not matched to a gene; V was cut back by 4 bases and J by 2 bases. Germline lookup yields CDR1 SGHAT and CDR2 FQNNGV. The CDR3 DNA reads TGTGCCAGCAGCTCCCGGGGACAGGGCCCAAACACCGGGGAGCTGTTTTTT. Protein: CASSSRGQGPNTGELFF. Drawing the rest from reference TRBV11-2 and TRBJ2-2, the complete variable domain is EAGVAQSPRYKIIEKRQSVAFWCNPISGHATLYWYQQILGQGPKLLIQFQNNGVVDDSQLPKDRFSAERLKGVDSTLKIQPAKLEDSAVYLCASSSRGQGPNTGELFFGEGSRLTVL.

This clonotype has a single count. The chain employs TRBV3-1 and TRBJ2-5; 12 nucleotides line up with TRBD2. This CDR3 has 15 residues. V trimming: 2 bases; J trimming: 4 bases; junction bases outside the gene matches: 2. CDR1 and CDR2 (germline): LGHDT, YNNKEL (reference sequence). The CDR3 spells CASSQRLAGVETQYF. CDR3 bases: TGTGCCAGCAGCCAAAGACTAGCGGGGGTAGAGACCCAGTACTTC.

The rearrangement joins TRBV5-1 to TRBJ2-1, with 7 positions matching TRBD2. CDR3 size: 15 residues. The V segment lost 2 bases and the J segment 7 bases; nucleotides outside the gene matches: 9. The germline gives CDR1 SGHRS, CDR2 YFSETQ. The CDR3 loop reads CASSLNWVSGNEQFF. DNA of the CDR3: TGCGCCAGCAGCTTAAATTGGGTTAGCGGGAATGAGCAGTTCTTC.

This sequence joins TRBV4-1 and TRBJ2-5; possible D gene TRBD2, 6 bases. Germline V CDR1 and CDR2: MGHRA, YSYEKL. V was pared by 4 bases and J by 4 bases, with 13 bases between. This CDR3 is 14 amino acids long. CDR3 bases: TGCGCCAGCAGCCGGGGACTGGGGCTAGAGACCCAGTACTTC. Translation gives CASSRGLGLETQYF.

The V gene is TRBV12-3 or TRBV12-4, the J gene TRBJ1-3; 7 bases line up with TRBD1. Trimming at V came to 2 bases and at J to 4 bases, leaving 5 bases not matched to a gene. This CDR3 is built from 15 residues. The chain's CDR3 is CASSLRQGTGNTIYF. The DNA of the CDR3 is TGTGCCAGCAGTTTAAGACAGGGTACAGGAAACACCATATATTTT.

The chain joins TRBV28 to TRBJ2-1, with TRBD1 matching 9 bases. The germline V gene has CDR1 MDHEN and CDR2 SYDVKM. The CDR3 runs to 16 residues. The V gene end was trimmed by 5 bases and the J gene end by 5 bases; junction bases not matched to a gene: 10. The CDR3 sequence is CASSTGTGTLHNEQFF. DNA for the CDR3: TGTGCCAGCAGTACTGGGACAGGGACCCTTCACAATGAGCAGTTCTTC.

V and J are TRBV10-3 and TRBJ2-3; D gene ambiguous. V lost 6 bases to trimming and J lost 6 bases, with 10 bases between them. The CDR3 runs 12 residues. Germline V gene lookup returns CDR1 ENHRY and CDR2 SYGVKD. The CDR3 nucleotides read TGTGCCATCAGCCTCAGCCGGGATACGCAGTATTTT. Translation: CAISLSRDTQYF.

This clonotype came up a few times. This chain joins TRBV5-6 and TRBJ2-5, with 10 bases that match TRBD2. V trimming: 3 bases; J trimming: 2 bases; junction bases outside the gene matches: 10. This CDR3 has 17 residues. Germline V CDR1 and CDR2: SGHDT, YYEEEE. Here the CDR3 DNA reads TGTGCCAGCAGCTCCCTTCTATGGACTAGCGGACAAGAGACCCAGTACTTC. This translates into CASSSLLWTSGQETQYF.

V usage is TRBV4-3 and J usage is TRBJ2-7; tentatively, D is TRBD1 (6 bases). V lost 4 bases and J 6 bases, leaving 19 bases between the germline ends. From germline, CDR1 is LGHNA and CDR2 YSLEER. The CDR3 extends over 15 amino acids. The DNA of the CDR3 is TGCGCCAGCAGCCTGGGGGCCAGGGGTTTCGGCGAGCAGTACTTC. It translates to CASSLGARGFGEQYF.

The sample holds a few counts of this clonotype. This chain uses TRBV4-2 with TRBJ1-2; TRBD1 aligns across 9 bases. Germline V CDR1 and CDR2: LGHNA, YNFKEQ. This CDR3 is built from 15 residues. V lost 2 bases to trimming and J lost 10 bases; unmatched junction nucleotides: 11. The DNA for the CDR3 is TGTGCCAGCAGCCAACCGGACAGGGGAACCGAGGCCTACACCTTC. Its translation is CASSQPDRGTEAYTF.

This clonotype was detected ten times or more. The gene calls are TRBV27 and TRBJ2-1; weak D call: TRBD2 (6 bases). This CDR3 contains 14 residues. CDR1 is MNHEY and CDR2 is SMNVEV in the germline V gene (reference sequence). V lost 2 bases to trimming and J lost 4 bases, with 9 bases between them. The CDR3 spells CASSLVRGYNEQFF. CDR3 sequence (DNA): TGTGCCAGCAGTTTAGTCCGGGGGTACAATGAGCAGTTCTTC.

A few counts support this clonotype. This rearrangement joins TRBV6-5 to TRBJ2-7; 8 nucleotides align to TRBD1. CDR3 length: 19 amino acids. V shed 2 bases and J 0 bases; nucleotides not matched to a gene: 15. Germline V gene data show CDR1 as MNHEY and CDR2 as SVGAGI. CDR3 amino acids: CASSYGGQGAPSFSYEQYF. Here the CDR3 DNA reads TGTGCCAGCAGTTACGGTGGACAGGGAGCCCCATCATTCTCCTACGAGCAGTACTTC.

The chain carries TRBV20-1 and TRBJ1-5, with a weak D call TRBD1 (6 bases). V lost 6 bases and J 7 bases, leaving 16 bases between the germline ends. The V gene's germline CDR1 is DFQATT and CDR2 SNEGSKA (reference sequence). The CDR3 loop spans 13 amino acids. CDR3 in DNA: TGCAGTGCCAGGTGGGGGCCAGGGCAGCCCCAGCATTTT. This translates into CSARWGPGQPQHF.

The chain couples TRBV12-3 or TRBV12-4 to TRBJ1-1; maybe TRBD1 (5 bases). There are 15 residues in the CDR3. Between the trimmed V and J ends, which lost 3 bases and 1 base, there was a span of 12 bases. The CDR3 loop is CASSFLGVRNTEAFF. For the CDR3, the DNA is TGTGCCAGCAGTTTTTTAGGGGTAAGGAACACTGAAGCTTTCTTT.

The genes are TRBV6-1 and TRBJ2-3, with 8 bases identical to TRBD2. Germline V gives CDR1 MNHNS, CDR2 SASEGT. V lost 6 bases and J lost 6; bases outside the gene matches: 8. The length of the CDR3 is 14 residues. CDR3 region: CASSRGGSMDTQYF. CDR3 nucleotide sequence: TGTGCCAGCAGCCGGGGGGGCTCCATGGATACGCAGTATTTT.

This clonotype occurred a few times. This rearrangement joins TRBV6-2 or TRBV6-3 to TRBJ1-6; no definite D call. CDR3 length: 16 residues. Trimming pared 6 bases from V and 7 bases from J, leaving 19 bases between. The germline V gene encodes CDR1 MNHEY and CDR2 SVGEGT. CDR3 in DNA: TGTGCCAGCAGCCTGATGGGTCGCCGGCAGAATTCACCCCTCCACTTT. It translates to CASSLMGRRQNSPLHF.

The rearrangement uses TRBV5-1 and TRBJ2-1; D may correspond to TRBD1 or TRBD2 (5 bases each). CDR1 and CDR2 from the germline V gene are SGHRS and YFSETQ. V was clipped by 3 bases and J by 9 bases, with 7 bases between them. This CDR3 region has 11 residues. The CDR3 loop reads CASSSGTEQFF. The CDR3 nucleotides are TGCGCCAGCAGCTCGGGGACTGAGCAGTTCTTC.

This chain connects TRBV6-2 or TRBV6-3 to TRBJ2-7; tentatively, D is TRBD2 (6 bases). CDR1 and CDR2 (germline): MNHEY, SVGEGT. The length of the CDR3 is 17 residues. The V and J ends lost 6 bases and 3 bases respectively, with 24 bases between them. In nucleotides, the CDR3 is TGTGCCAGCAGCGCTCTATCCTCGGGGGTAACAGACTACGAGCAGTACTTC. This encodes CASSALSSGVTDYEQYF.

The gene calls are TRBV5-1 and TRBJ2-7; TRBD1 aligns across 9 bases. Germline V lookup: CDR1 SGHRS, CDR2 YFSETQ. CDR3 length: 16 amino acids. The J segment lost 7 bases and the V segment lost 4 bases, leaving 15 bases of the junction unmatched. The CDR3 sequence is CASSVGQGLDAGEQYF. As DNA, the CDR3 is TGCGCCAGCAGCGTCGGACAGGGGCTTGACGCGGGGGAGCAGTACTTC.

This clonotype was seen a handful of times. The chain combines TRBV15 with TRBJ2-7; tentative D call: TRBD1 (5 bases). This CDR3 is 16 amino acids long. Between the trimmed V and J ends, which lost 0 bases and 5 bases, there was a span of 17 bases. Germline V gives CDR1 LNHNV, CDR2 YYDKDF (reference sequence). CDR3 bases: TGTGCCACCAGCAGAGATCGTGGCAGGGAAGACCACGAGCAGTACTTC. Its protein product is CATSRDRGREDHEQYF.

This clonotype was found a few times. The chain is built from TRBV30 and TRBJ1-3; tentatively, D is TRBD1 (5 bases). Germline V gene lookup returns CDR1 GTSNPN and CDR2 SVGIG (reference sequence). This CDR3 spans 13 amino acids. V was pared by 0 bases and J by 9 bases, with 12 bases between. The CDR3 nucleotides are TGTGCCTGGAGTGTACTGCAGGGAGGCACCATATATTTT. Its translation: CAWSVLQGGTIYF.

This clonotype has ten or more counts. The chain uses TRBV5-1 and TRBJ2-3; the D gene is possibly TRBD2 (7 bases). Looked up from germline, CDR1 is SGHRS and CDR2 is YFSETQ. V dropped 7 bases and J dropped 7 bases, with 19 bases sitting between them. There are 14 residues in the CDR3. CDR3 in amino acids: CASALGGAAHTQYF. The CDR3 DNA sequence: TGCGCCAGCGCGCTGGGGGGGGCCGCTCATACGCAGTATTTT.